Each of the 2 T cell receptor beta chains below was sequenced from the same sample in a study of blood T cell repertoires in COVID-19. Profiling relied on immunoSEQ multiplex PCR, and the TCRdb table lists in-frame clones only, not all of them. The sample lists about 81,000 clones, approximately 88% occurring once. Source material: peripheral blood. These receptors came from a man in his 70s with acute or convalescent COVID-19.

This rearrangement joins TRBV30 to TRBJ1-5; D perhaps matches TRBD1 (6 bases). The V and J ends lost 5 bases and 3 bases respectively, with 11 bases between them. The CDR3 is 13 amino acids. The germline V gene has CDR1 GTSNPN and CDR2 SVGIG (reference sequence). As DNA, the CDR3 is TGTGCCTGGCGAGACAGGAACAATCAGCCCCAGCATTTT. This translates into CAWRDRNNQPQHF.

V gene TRBV5-1 combines with J gene TRBJ1-2; D not resolved. The CDR3 is 15 residues long. The V end lost 2 bases, the J end lost 1 base, and 12 bases lay between the germline ends. Germline lookup yields CDR1 SGHRS and CDR2 YFSETQ. For the CDR3, the DNA is TGCGCCAGCAGCTTTGAGCAAAGAAGTAACTATGGCTACACCTTC. Translation: CASSFEQRSNYGYTF.